This TCR beta chain came from a study of beta chain features in type 1 diabetes. Study context: Cells sorted and examined across all samples totaled more than 95,000,000.

Expressed TCRB transcripts got sequenced, as all isolated RNA was reverse transcribed. For naive, central memory and regulatory T cell samples, reads averaged around 3.8 million. This table comes from immunoSEQ multiplex PCR, and its TCRdb copy is limited to in-frame clones, with some not included. Of more than 300,000 clones in the sample, over 13% were seen once. Study-level results: The cDNA sequencing approach could over-represent high-TCR-expressing cells. Type 1 diabetes patients showed fewer insertions and more deletions at VDJ junctions.

This CDR3 is 14 amino acids long. Trimming removed 3 bases from V and 0 bases from J, with 10 bases in between. The germline V gene has CDR1 SGDLS and CDR2 YYNGEE. A remark on this clone: Its antigen is undetermined.

Sequencing used naive CD4+ T cells from blood. This chain uses TRBV9 with TRBJ2-7; D is possibly TRBD1 (5 bases). The sequence was obtained from a woman in her late teens or twenties in good health. DNA for the CDR3: TGTGCCAGCAGCGCCGAGACAGCCTCCTACGAGCAGTACTTC. Translation: CASSAETASYEQYF.